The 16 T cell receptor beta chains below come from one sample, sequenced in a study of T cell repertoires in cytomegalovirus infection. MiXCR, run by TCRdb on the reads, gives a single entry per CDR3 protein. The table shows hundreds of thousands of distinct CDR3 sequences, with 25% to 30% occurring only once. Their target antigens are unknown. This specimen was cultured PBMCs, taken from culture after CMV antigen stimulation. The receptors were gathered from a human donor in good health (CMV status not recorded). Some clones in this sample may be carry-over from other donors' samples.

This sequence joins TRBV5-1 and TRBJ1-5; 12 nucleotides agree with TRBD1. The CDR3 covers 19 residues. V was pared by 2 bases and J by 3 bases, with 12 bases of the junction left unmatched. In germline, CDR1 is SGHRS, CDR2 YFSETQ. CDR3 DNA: TGCGCCAGCAGCTTACGACCCATCAGGGACAGGGGGCACAATCAGCCCCAGCATTTT. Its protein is CASSLRPIRDRGHNQPQHF.

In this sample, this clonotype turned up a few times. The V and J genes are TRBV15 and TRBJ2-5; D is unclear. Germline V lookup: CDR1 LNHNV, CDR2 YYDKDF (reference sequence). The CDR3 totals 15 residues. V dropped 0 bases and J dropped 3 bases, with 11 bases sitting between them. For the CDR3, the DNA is TGTGCCACCAGCAGAGATGTAGGCACTGAAGAGACCCAGTACTTC. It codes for CATSRDVGTEETQYF.

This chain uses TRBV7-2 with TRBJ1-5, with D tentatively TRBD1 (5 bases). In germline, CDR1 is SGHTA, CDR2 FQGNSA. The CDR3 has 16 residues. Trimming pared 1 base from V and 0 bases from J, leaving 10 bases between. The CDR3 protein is CASSLVMGDSNQPQHF. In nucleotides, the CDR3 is TGTGCCAGCAGCTTAGTTATGGGGGATAGCAATCAGCCCCAGCATTTT.

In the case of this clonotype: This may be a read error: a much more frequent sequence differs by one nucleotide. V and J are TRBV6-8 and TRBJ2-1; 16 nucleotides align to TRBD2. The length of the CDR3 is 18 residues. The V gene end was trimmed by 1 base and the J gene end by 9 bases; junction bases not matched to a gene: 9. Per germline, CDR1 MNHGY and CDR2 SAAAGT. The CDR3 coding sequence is TGTGCCAGCAGTTACTTAGGCGGGACTAGCGGGAGGGCCCCTGAGCAGTTCTTC. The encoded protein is CASSYLGGTSGRAPEQFF.

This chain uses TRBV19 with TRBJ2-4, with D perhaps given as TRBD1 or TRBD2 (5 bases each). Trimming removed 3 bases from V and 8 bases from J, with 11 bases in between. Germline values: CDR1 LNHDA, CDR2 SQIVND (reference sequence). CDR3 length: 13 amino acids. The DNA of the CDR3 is TGTGCCAGTAGTATTGGCAGGGAGTACATTCAGTACTTC. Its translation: CASSIGREYIQYF.

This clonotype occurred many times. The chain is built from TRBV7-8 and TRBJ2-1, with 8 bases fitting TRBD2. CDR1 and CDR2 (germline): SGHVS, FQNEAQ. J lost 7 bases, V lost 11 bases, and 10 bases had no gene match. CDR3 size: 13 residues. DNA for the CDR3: TGTGCCGGGGGCGGGAGGAGCTGGAATGAGCAGTTCTTC. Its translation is CAGGGRSWNEQFF. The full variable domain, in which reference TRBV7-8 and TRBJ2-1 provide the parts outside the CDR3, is GAGVSQSPRYKVAKRGQDVALRCDPISGHVSLFWYQQALGQGPEFLTYFQNEAQLDKSGLPSDRFFAERPEGSVSTLKIQRTQQEDSAVYLCAGGGRSWNEQFFGPGTRLTVL.

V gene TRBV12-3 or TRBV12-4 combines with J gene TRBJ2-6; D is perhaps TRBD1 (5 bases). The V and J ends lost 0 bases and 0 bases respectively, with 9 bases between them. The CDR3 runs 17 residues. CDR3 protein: CASSLATGISGANVLTF. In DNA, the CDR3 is TGTGCCAGCAGTTTAGCAACAGGAATCTCTGGGGCCAACGTCCTGACTTTC.

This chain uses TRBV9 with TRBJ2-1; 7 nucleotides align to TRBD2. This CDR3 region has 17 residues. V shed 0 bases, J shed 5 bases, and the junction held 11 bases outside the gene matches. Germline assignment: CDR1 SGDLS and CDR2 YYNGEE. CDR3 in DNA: TGTGCCAGCAGCGTAGCGGTCTGGGATAGCGGGCACAATGAGCAGTTCTTC. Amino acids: CASSVAVWDSGHNEQFF.

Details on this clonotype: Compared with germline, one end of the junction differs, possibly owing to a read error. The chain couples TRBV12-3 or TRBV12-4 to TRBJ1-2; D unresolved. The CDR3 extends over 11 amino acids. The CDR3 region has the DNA TGTGCCAGCAGCCAAAACAAGGTTCGGGCCTTC. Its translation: CASSQNKVRAF.

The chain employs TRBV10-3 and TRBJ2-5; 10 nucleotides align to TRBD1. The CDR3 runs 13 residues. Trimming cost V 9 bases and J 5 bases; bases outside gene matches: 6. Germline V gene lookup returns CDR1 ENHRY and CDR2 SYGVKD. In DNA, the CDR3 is TGTGCCATGCGGACAGGGGGTAACGAGACCCAGTACTTC. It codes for CAMRTGGNETQYF.

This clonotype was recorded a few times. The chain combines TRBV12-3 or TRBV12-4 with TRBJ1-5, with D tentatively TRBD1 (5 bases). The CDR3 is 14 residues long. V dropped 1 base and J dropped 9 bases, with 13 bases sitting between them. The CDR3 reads CASSLGSGGAPQHF. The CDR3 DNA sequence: TGTGCCAGCAGTTTAGGATCTGGGGGAGCGCCCCAGCATTTT.

CDR3 bases: TGTGCCAGCAGTACAATAGCGGGATTTGACAATGAGCAGTTCTTC. This sequence encodes CASSTIAGFDNEQFF. The J gene is TRBJ2-1, the V gene TRBV4-2; TRBD2 matches 8 bases. The CDR3 is 15 amino acids. V shed 6 bases, J shed 5 bases, and the junction held 9 bases outside the gene matches. CDR1 is LGHNA and CDR2 is YNFKEQ in the germline V gene.

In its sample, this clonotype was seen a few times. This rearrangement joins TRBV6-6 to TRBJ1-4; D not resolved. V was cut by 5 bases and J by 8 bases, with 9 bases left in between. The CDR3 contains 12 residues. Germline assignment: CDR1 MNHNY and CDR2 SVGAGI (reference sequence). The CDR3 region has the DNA TGTGCCAGCAGTCCGCGGGCCGAAAAACTGTTTTTT. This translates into CASSPRAEKLFF.

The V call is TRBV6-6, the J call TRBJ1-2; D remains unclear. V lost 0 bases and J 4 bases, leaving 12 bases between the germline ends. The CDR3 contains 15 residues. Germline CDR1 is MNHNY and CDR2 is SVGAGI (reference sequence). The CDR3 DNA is TGTGCCAGCAGTTACTCGGAGCAGGCCAGCTATGGCTACACCTTC. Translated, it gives CASSYSEQASYGYTF.

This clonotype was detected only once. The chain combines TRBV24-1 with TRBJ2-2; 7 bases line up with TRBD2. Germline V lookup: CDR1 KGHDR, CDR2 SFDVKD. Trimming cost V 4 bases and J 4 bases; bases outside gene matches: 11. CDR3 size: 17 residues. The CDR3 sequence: CATSEKSGASGTGELFF. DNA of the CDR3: TGTGCCACCAGTGAGAAGAGCGGGGCGTCGGGCACCGGGGAGCTGTTTTTT.

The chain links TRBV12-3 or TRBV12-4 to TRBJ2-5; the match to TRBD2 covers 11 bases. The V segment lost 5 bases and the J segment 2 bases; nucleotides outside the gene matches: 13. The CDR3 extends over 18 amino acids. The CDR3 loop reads CASSLTSGGSGGQETQYF. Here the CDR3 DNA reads TGTGCCAGCAGTCTCACTAGCGGGGGCTCGGGAGGGCAAGAGACCCAGTACTTC.